Below are 29 T cell receptor beta chains sequenced from a single sample in a study of OX40 agonist ivuxolimab in advanced cancers. Sequencing used immunoSEQ multiplex PCR; TCRdb keeps in-frame clones, though not all of them. The sample holds about 20,000 clones; 85% to 90% are singletons and the top ten take about 30%. The material sequenced was CD4+ or CD8+ T cells sorted from blood, taken in a trial of the OX40 agonist ivuxolimab. The receptor source for this set is an adult with an advanced solid tumor such as melanoma, head and neck, liver or kidney cancer.

The rearrangement joins TRBV19 to TRBJ2-5; 9 bases map to TRBD1. The J call may be incorrect, as the DNA end agrees better with TRBJ2-7. The CDR3 is 14 amino acids. Germline V gene data show CDR1 as LNHDA and CDR2 as SQIVND (reference sequence). The CDR3 spells CASSIDRGAYEQYF. CDR3 DNA sequence: TGTGCCAGTAGTATTGACAGGGGGGCCTACGAGCAGTACTTC.

The rearrangement joins TRBV27 to TRBJ2-7, with TRBD2 matching over 10 bases. The CDR3 runs to 14 residues. Germline V gene data show CDR1 as MNHEY and CDR2 as SMNVEV (reference sequence). J lost 4 bases, V lost 6 bases, and 6 bases had no gene match. The CDR3 nucleotides read TGTGCCAGCAGACTACTAGCGGGGACTTACGAGCAGTACTTC. Protein product: CASRLLAGTYEQYF.

The chain uses TRBV5-1 and TRBJ1-1; D is unclear. This CDR3 has 15 residues. V lost 0 bases, J lost 1 base, and 10 bases lay in between. Germline assignment: CDR1 SGHRS and CDR2 YFSETQ. Here the CDR3 reads CASSLVGIQNTEAFF. Written as DNA, the CDR3 is TGCGCCAGCAGCTTGGTAGGGATCCAGAACACTGAAGCTTTCTTT.

The V gene is TRBV6-5, the J gene TRBJ2-5, with TRBD1 matching 10 bases. The DNA end is more similar to TRBJ2-7, so the J call may be wrong. This CDR3 region has 15 residues. Germline CDR1 is MNHEY and CDR2 is SVGAGI. CDR3 amino acids: CASSYGDRGSYEQYF. In nucleotides, the CDR3 is TGTGCCAGCAGTTACGGGGACAGGGGATCCTACGAGCAGTACTTC.

This sequence joins TRBV7-8 and TRBJ2-7; no clear D. V lost 6 bases to trimming and J lost 3 bases, with 15 bases between them. Germline V lookup: CDR1 SGHVS, CDR2 FQNEAQ. The CDR3 contains 14 residues. CDR3 region: CASSPSGPNYEQYF. In DNA, the CDR3 is TGTGCCAGCAGTCCATCGGGCCCTAACTACGAGCAGTACTTC.

The chain carries TRBV28 and TRBJ2-3, with no clear D. The germline V gene encodes CDR1 MDHEN and CDR2 SYDVKM. The germline V and J ends were trimmed by 5 bases and 2 bases, with 5 bases remaining between them. There are 12 residues in the CDR3. CDR3 residues: CASSPFTDTQYF. DNA of the CDR3: TGTGCCAGCAGTCCCTTCACAGATACGCAGTATTTT.

J is TRBJ2-6 and V is TRBV19; D is uncertain. CDR3 length equals 21 residues. Germline CDR1 reads LNHDA; CDR2 reads SQIVND (reference sequence). The V end lost 5 bases, the J end lost 2 bases, and 28 bases lay between the germline ends. The CDR3 loop reads CASSSESTDTLQYAGANVLTF. Written as DNA, the CDR3 is TGTGCCAGTAGTTCCGAGAGCACAGACACCCTTCAATATGCTGGGGCCAACGTCCTGACTTTC.

This clone was seen only once. The chain couples TRBV4-2 to TRBJ2-7, with 8 bases that match TRBD2. Looked up from germline, CDR1 is LGHNA and CDR2 is YNFKEQ. This CDR3 comprises 17 residues. With V trimmed by 0 bases and J by 0 bases, 7 bases remained unmatched. The CDR3 loop reads CASSQDAQREYSYEQYF. DNA of the CDR3: TGTGCCAGCAGCCAAGACGCCCAGCGGGAGTACTCCTACGAGCAGTACTTC.

This chain links TRBV4-1 with TRBJ2-1; no firm D call. V dropped 3 bases and J dropped 4 bases, with 13 bases sitting between them. Germline CDR1 and CDR2: MGHRA and YSYEKL. This CDR3 contains 15 residues. CDR3 in amino acids: CASSQLPDLYNEQFF. In DNA, the CDR3 is TGCGCCAGCAGCCAGCTGCCCGACTTGTACAATGAGCAGTTCTTC.

The V call is TRBV11-2, the J call TRBJ2-7, with D possibly TRBD2 on 7 matching bases. This CDR3 has 17 residues. Looked up from germline, CDR1 is SGHAT and CDR2 is FQNNGV. The V gene lost 3 bases and the J gene lost 0 bases, with 18 bases spanning the gap. The CDR3 sequence is CASSFGGGVQNSYEQYF. In DNA, the CDR3 is TGTGCCAGCAGCTTCGGAGGGGGGGTTCAGAACTCCTACGAGCAGTACTTC. Drawing the rest from reference TRBV11-2 and TRBJ2-7, the complete variable domain is EAGVAQSPRYKIIEKRQSVAFWCNPISGHATLYWYQQILGQGPKLLIQFQNNGVVDDSQLPKDRFSAERLKGVDSTLKIQPAKLEDSAVYLCASSFGGGVQNSYEQYFGPGTRLTVT.

This chain connects TRBV15 to TRBJ1-5; D perhaps matches TRBD1 (5 bases). The V gene's germline CDR1 is LNHNV and CDR2 YYDKDF (reference sequence). Trimming took off 8 bases at V and 1 base at J, with 15 bases between the two ends. CDR3 size: 15 residues. The CDR3 loop reads CATGEGVGSNQPQHF. CDR3 sequence (DNA): TGTGCCACCGGGGAAGGGGTTGGCAGCAATCAGCCCCAGCATTTT.

The chain carries TRBV7-8 and TRBJ1-1; D ambiguous. There are 12 residues in the CDR3. Germline loops: CDR1 SGHVS, CDR2 FQNEAQ. V gave up 3 bases and J gave up 4 bases, with 6 bases separating them. CDR3 nucleotides: TGTGCCAGCAGCTTGGGAGTCACTGAAGCTTTCTTT. Translating it yields CASSLGVTEAFF.

The chain has TRBV27 and TRBJ1-2; perhaps TRBD1 as D (6 bases). The CDR3 covers 15 residues. V lost 5 bases to trimming and J lost 5 bases, with 18 bases between them. The germline CDR1 and CDR2 sequences are MNHEY and SMNVEV (reference sequence). The CDR3 reads CASSQGGEVTYGYTF. For the CDR3, the DNA is TGTGCCAGCAGTCAAGGGGGGGAAGTAACTTATGGCTACACCTTC.

V is TRBV27 and J is TRBJ2-1; no firm D call. Germline V gene sequence: CDR1 MNHEY, CDR2 SMNVEV (reference sequence). V was shortened by 5 bases and J by 11 bases, with 13 bases between the two germline ends. The CDR3 runs 12 residues. CDR3: CASSLRWGKQFF. The CDR3 nucleotides read TGTGCCAGCAGTCTTAGGTGGGGAAAGCAGTTCTTC.

J is TRBJ1-2 and V is TRBV12-5; D remains ambiguous. Germline CDR1 LGHNT, CDR2 FRNRAP. V was pared by 7 bases and J by 5 bases, with 14 bases between. CDR3 length equals 13 residues. The CDR3 loop reads CASAFGDLYGYTF. DNA of the CDR3: TGTGCTAGTGCCTTTGGTGACCTGTATGGCTACACCTTC.

This rearrangement joins TRBV27 to TRBJ2-1; 8 bases are shared with TRBD2. The ends lost 6 bases at V and 5 bases at J; junction bases unmatched: 6. The CDR3 totals 14 residues. Per germline, CDR1 MNHEY and CDR2 SMNVEV (reference sequence). The CDR3 nucleotides are TGTGCCAGCAGGGTAGCGGGAAGAAACAATGAGCAGTTCTTC. Amino acid sequence: CASRVAGRNNEQFF.

This chain joins TRBV27 and TRBJ2-7, with D tentatively TRBD2 (6 bases). The germline CDR1 and CDR2 sequences are MNHEY and SMNVEV (reference sequence). Trimming pared 6 bases from V and 2 bases from J, leaving 11 bases between. This CDR3 has 13 residues. The CDR3 spells CASRAGRPYEQYF. The CDR3 DNA reads TGTGCCAGCAGAGCCGGGAGACCCTACGAGCAGTACTTC.

This clone was detected only once. This chain joins TRBV12-5 and TRBJ2-2; TRBD1 is a possible D gene (6 bases). The CDR3 consists of 18 residues. CDR1 and CDR2 (germline): LGHNT, FRNRAP. V was cut by 1 base and J by 3 bases, with 18 bases left in between. The CDR3 nucleotides read TGTGCTAGTGGTTTGGCTATCGGGGACATACCCCACACCGGGGAGCTGTTTTTT. Translation: CASGLAIGDIPHTGELFF.

V is TRBV4-1 and J is TRBJ2-7; 9 bases map to TRBD1. Germline V gives CDR1 MGHRA, CDR2 YSYEKL. V gave up 0 bases and J gave up 3 bases; unmatched junction bases: 3. The CDR3 is 15 amino acids. As DNA, the CDR3 is TGCGCCAGCAGCCAAGAGGACAGGGGCTACTACGAGCAGTACTTC. Protein product: CASSQEDRGYYEQYF.

This clone was observed a single time. This chain uses TRBV28 with TRBJ2-7; D gene unclear. The CDR3 is 12 amino acids. CDR1 is MDHEN and CDR2 is SYDVKM in the germline V gene. The V end was cut by 6 bases, the J end by 4 bases, with 10 bases between. CDR3 DNA: TGTGCCAGCAGCCCCACGGTTTACGAGCAGTACTTC. Translated, it gives CASSPTVYEQYF.

V is TRBV4-1 and J is TRBJ2-6, with D hard to call. Germline loops: CDR1 MGHRA, CDR2 YSYEKL. The ends were cut back, 0 bases at V and 0 bases at J, with 12 bases in the middle. This CDR3 is built from 18 residues. The CDR3 DNA reads TGCGCCAGCAGCCAAGAAATCCTCCACGTCTCTGGGGCCAACGTCCTGACTTTC. This codes for CASSQEILHVSGANVLTF.

This sequence joins TRBV7-9 and TRBJ2-3; no firm D call. CDR1 is SEHNR and CDR2 is FQNEAQ in the germline V gene (reference sequence). V was pared by 3 bases and J by 3 bases, with 7 bases between. The CDR3 is made up of 13 amino acids. The CDR3 DNA sequence: TGTGCCAGCAGCTTCTGGAAAACAGATACGCAGTATTTT. Protein product: CASSFWKTDTQYF. The entire variable domain, with the rest obtained from reference TRBV7-9 and TRBJ2-3, is as follows: DTGVSQNPRHKITKRGQNVTFRCDPISEHNRLYWYRQTLGQGPEFLTYFQNEAQLEKSRLLSDRFSAERPKGSFSTLEIQRTEQGDSAMYLCASSFWKTDTQYFGPGTRLTVL.

The chain links TRBV11-3 to TRBJ2-1; 11 bases agree with TRBD2. CDR3 length: 15 residues. Germline V gene lookup returns CDR1 SGHNT and CDR2 YENEEA. Unmatched junction bases numbered 12, after V lost 7 bases and J lost 10 bases. CDR3 sequence: CASTSLGTSGREQFF. CDR3 DNA: TGTGCCAGCACCTCCTTAGGGACTAGCGGCCGAGAGCAGTTCTTC. The complete variable domain, with remaining parts taken from reference TRBV11-3 and TRBJ2-1, reads EAGVVQSPRYKIIEKKQPVAFWCNPISGHNTLYWYLQNLGQGPELLIRYENEEAVDDSQLPKDRFSAERLKGVDSTLKIQPAELGDSAVYLCASTSLGTSGREQFFGPGTRLTVL.

The chain combines TRBV7-9 with TRBJ2-7; D might be TRBD1 (6 bases). The CDR3 is made up of 14 amino acids. The V end lost 1 base, the J end lost 6 bases, and 13 bases lay between the germline ends. Germline V gives CDR1 SEHNR, CDR2 FQNEAQ (reference sequence). CDR3 sequence (DNA): TGTGCCAGCAGCTTAGGAACCATAGGGGGCGAGCAGTACTTC. Translated: CASSLGTIGGEQYF.

V and J are TRBV7-3 and TRBJ1-1; perhaps TRBD1 as D (6 bases). V was shortened by 5 bases and J by 3 bases, with 13 bases between the two germline ends. CDR1 and CDR2 from the germline V gene are SGHTA and FQGTGA. The CDR3 runs to 14 residues. The CDR3 DNA is TGTGCCAGCAGCCCGGTGGGGGCGGACACTGAAGCTTTCTTT. This translates into CASSPVGADTEAFF.

The V call is TRBV4-1, the J call TRBJ2-7, with TRBD1 identical over 10 bases. Trimming took 1 base from V and 4 from J; bases not matched to a gene: 10. This CDR3 contains 17 residues. Germline CDR1 is MGHRA and CDR2 is YSYEKL. Written as DNA, the CDR3 is TGCGCCAGCAGCCAAGTCCAGTCGACAGGGGGCAGGTACGAGCAGTACTTC. Its protein product is CASSQVQSTGGRYEQYF.

This clone has only one observation. The chain has TRBV9 and TRBJ2-1, with 8 bases lining up with TRBD1. The V gene end was trimmed by 3 bases and the J gene end by 8 bases; junction bases not matched to a gene: 1. Germline assignment: CDR1 SGDLS and CDR2 YYNGEE. This CDR3 is built from 12 residues. CDR3: CASSATGDEQFF. CDR3 bases: TGTGCCAGCAGCGCGACAGGGGATGAGCAGTTCTTC. Complete variable domain (other parts from reference TRBV9 and TRBJ2-1): DSGVTQTPKHLITATGQRVTLRCSPRSGDLSVYWYQQSLDQGLQFLIQYYNGEERAKGNILERFSAQQFPDLHSELNLSSLELGDSALYFCASSATGDEQFFGPGTRLTVL.

The genes are TRBV15 and TRBJ1-4, with D possibly TRBD1 on 5 matching bases. The germline gives CDR1 LNHNV, CDR2 YYDKDF (reference sequence). V gave up 0 bases and J gave up 5 bases, with 13 bases separating them. There are 16 residues in the CDR3. The CDR3 loop is CATSRDRGWGNEKLFF. CDR3 nucleotide sequence: TGTGCCACCAGCAGAGATCGCGGGTGGGGGAATGAAAAACTGTTTTTT.

This rearrangement joins TRBV4-1 to TRBJ2-7; TRBD2 is a possible D gene (6 bases). Trimming cost V 0 bases and J 3 bases, with 12 bases left between them. CDR1 and CDR2 from the germline V gene are MGHRA and YSYEKL. The CDR3 spans 15 residues. DNA for the CDR3: TGCGCCAGCAGCCAAGATCAACTAGCCCTCTACGAGCAGTACTTC. Its protein product is CASSQDQLALYEQYF.